The rows below give T cell receptor beta chains drawn from one sample of a study of metastatic and nonmetastatic thyroid tumors. TCRdb re-clonotyped the PCR reads through MiXCR. The repertoire holds about 24,000 clones, with around 20% as singletons. Sequenced sample: blood. All receptors come from a male donor with papillary thyroid cancer or a benign thyroid nodule (not recorded which). Some clones in this sample may be carry-over from other donors' samples. Both conserved end residues are part of each CDR3. The order of the fields is clone size, V gene, D gene, J gene, CDR3 protein, CDR3 DNA. D genes are given only for firm matches. Clone size is shown for a subset of rows, as once, few, many or a class of expanded clone.

many	TRBV20-1	NA	TRBJ1-1	CSALSGTMNTEAFF	TGCAGTGCCCTCAGCGGGACAATGAACACTGAAGCTTTCTTT
many	TRBV6-1	TRBD2	TRBJ2-1	CASSPSGSVYNEQFF	TGTGCCAGCAGCCCTAGCGGGAGCGTCTACAATGAGCAGTTCTTC
many	TRBV7-2	TRBD2	TRBJ2-5	CASSSTSGSGSETQYF	TGTGCCAGCAGCTCGACTAGCGGGAGTGGTTCAGAGACCCAGTACTTC
many	TRBV5-1	TRBD1	TRBJ1-3	CASSAMGQGAFRQSPIYF	TGCGCCAGCAGCGCTATGGGACAGGGGGCTTTTAGGCAAAGCCCCATATATTTT
NA	TRBV28	NA	TRBJ1-2	CASSVQGIYGYTF	TGTGCCAGCAGCGTACAGGGAATCTATGGCTACACCTTC
NA	TRBV28	NA	TRBJ2-7	CASQTRRGSYEQYF	TGTGCCAGCCAAACGCGTCGGGGGTCCTACGAGCAGTACTTC
few	TRBV10-1	TRBD2	TRBJ2-7	CASSESGAGGFEQYF	TGCGCCAGCAGTGAGTCGGGAGCGGGAGGATTCGAGCAGTACTTC
many	TRBV6-1	NA	TRBJ2-7	CASNPTTQSGEQYF	TGTGCCAGCAACCCCACTACCCAGTCGGGCGAGCAGTACTTC
many	TRBV4-2	NA	TRBJ2-7	CASSQTTLSYEQYF	TGTGCCAGCAGCCAGACAACACTTTCCTACGAGCAGTACTTC
many	TRBV6-2/TRBV6-3	TRBD2	TRBJ2-1	CASSWTRDNEQFF	TGTGCCAGCAGTTGGACTAGGGACAATGAGCAGTTCTTC
NA	TRBV19	NA	TRBJ1-5	CASSRVIYSNQPQHF	TGTGCCAGTAGTCGCGTGATTTATAGCAATCAGCCCCAGCATTTT
NA	TRBV30	NA	TRBJ2-5	CAWSVGGRGKETQYF	TGTGCCTGGAGTGTAGGAGGGAGGGGGAAAGAGACCCAGTACTTC
NA	TRBV5-1	TRBD2	TRBJ2-1	CASSNGLAGRVNEQFF	TGCGCCAGCAGCAACGGACTAGCGGGACGGGTCAATGAGCAGTTCTTC
medium-sized	TRBV28	TRBD1	TRBJ1-6	CASSLPTGAHNSPLHF	TGTGCCAGCAGTTTACCGACAGGGGCGCATAATTCACCCCTCCACTTT
many	TRBV7-9	NA	TRBJ2-1	CASSAPAGRNEQFF	TGTGCCAGCAGCGCACCCGCAGGGCGCAATGAGCAGTTCTTC